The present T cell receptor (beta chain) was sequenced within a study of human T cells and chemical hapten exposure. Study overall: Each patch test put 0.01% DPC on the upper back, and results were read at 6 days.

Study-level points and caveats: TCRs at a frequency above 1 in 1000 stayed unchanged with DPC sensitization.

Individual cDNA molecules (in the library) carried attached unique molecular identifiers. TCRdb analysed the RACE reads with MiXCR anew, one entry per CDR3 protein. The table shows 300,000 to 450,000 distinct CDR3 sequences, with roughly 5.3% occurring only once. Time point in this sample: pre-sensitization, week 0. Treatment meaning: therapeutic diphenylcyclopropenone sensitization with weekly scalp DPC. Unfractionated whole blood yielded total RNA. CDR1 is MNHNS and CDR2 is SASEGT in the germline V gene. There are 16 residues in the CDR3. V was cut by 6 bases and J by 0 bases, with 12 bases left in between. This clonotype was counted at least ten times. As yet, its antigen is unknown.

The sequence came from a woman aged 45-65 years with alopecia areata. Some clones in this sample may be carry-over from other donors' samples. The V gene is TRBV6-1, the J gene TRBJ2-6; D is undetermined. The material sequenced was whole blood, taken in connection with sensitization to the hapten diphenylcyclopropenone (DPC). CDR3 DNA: TGTGCCAGCAGGGGCAGGTCAAGCTCTGGGGCCAACGTCCTGACTTTC. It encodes CASRGRSSSGANVLTF.